This T cell receptor (beta chain) stems from a study of cytomegalovirus exposure and HLA in healthy donors. Deletions cut 2 bases from V and 4 bases from J, with 17 bases between. The germline V gene encodes CDR1 MNHEY and CDR2 SMNVEV (reference sequence). This CDR3 is built from 17 residues. Study conclusions and caveats: There were several of the most significant clusters that appeared linked to common viral pathogens in a later analysis.

About this clone: The antigen remains unidentified.

The PCR was carried out with 60 Vbeta primers and 13 Jbeta primers. Assay used: immunoSEQ multiplex PCR; TCRdb lists only in-frame clones, some missing. The sample holds around 120,000 clones. This receptor was obtained from a man aged 18-30 years in good health and CMV-seronegative. Sequenced: PBMCs. The chain couples TRBV27 to TRBJ2-2, with a possible D match to TRBD2 (6 bases). CDR3 bases: TGTGCCAGCAGTTTAATGACTCGACCGGGGGTCACCGGGGAGCTGTTTTTT. Its translation: CASSLMTRPGVTGELFF.